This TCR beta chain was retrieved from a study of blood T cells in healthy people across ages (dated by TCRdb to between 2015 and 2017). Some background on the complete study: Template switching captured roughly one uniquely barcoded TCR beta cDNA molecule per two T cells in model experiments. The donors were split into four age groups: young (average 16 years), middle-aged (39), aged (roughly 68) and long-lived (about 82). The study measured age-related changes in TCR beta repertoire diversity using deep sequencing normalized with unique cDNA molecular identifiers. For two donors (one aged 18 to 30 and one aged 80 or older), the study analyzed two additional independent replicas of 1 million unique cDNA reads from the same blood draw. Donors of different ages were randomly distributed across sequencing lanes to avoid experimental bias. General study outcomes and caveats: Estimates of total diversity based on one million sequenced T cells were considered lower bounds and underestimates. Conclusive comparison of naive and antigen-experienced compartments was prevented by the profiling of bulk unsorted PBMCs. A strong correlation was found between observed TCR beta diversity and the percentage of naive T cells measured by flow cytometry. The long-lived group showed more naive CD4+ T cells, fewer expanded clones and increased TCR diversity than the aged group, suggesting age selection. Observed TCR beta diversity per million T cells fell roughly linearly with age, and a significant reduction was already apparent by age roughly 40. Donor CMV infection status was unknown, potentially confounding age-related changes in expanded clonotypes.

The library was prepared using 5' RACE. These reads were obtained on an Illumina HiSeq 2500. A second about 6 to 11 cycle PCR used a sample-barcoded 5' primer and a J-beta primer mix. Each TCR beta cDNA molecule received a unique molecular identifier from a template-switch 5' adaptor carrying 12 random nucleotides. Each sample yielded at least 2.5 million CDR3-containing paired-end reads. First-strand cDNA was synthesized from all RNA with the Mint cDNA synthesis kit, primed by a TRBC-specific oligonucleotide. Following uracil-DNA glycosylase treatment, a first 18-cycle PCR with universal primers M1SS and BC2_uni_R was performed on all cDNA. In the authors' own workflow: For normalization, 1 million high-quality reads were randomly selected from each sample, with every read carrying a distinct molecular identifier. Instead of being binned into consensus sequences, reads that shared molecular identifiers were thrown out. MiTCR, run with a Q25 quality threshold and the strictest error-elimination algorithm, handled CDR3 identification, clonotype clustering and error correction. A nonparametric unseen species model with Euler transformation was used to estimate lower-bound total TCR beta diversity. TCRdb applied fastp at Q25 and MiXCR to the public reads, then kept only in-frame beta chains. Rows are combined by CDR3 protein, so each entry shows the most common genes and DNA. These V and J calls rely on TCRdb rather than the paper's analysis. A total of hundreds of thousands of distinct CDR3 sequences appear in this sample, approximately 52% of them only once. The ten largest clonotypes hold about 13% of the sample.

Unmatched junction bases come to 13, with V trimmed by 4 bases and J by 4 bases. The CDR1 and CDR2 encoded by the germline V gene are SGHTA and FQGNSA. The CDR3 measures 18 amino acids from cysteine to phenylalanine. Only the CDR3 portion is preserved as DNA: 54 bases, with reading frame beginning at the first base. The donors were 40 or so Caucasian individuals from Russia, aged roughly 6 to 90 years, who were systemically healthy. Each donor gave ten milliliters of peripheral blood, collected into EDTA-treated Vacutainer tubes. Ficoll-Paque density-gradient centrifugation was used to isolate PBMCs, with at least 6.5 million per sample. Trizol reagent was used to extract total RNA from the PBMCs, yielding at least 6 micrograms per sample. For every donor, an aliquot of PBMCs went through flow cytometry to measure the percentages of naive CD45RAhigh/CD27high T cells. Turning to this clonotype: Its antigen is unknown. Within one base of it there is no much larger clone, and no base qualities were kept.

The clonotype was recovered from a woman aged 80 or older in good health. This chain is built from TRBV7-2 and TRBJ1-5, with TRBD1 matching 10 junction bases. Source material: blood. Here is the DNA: TGTGCCAGCAGCTCATCCGGGACAGGGGCCCCTGGGAATCAGCCCCAGCATTTT. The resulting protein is CASSSSGTGAPGNQPQHF.